This T cell receptor beta chain was recorded in a study of radiotherapy plus CTLA-4 blockade in lung cancer (dated by TCRdb to 2017 to 2018). Some background on the complete study: Among the enrolled patients, approximately 17% had an objective response, and 25% to 35% reached disease control.

Of note for this clone: The antigen this receptor binds is unknown. No base-level quality is on record; no much larger clone is a single base apart.

The receptor library was made with the immunoSEQ multiplex PCR assay. The source is immuneACCESS, and TCRdb retained only in-frame sequences with V and J called. Part of the clones is not carried over; for the studies checked, unresolved V genes explain less than half of this, and the remainder is unexplained. Counted in this sample were some 80,000 clones; under 80% of them appeared once. 22% of the sample is in the top ten clones. The research as a whole found: After treatment with radiotherapy and ipilimumab, TCR clones that originated in tumors expanded in peripheral blood. The strongest predictors of response were reported to be early dynamic shifts in blood T cell clones along with a rise in serum interferon-beta following radiation.

From its cysteine to its phenylalanine, the CDR3 spans 15 amino acids. Kept here is only the CDR3 DNA, which spans 45 bases and is read in frame from base 1. CDR1 and CDR2 are read off the germline V gene as MDHEN and SYDVKM. After removal of 8 bases from V and 4 bases from J, the junction retains 11 bases not matched to a gene. The study evaluated CTLA-4 blockade (ipilimumab) given together with focal radiation therapy in patients who had chemo-refractory metastatic non-small-cell lung cancer. Source: peripheral blood, taken from a patient treated with radiotherapy plus ipilimumab. The sequence is built from TRBV28 and TRBJ2-7, and 10 bases in between align with TRBD1. This TCR was sampled from a human donor with non-small cell lung cancer whose response to radiotherapy plus ipilimumab could not be evaluated. Some clones in this sample may be carry-over from other donors' samples. The sequenced DNA: TGTGCCAGCTTCTTCACGGGACAGGGGAAATACGAGCAGTACTTC. The translation is CASFFTGQGKYEQYF.